A selection of T cell receptor beta chains follows, all from one sample in a study of shared clonotypes between healthy human individuals. Produced via immunoSEQ multiplex PCR; TCRdb's table is partial and in-frame only. The sample has some 660,000 clones, 55% to 85% seen once; the top ten hold roughly 1.9%. The material sequenced was memory CD4+ T cells sorted from blood. The receptors derive from a woman in her 30s in good health. Both conserved end residues are part of each CDR3. A D gene is named only where the DNA matches it firmly. Clone size, where shown, is once, few, many, or a class for clones that have expanded.

clone_size j_call cdr3_length d_call v_call cdr3_nt cdr3_aa
NA TRBJ2-3 14 NA TRBV28 TGTGCCAGCAGTTCCACTCTGGCCACAGATACGCAGTATTTT CASSSTLATDTQYF
NA TRBJ2-4 18 NA TRBV4-1 TGCGCCAGCAGCCAAGACCGGAGTCGAATCCTAGCCAAAAACATTCAGTACTTC CASSQDRSRILAKNIQYF
once TRBJ2-7 11 NA TRBV11-2 TGTGCCAGCAGCTCTGATTACGAGCAGTACTTC CASSSDYEQYF
NA TRBJ1-5 13 NA TRBV25-1 TGTGCCAGTATGAGAATGGGCAATCAGCCCCAGCATTTT CASMRMGNQPQHF
few TRBJ1-6 14 NA TRBV6-5 TGTGCCAGCAGCCGTAGCTCCTATAATTCACCCCTCCACTTT CASSRSSYNSPLHF
NA TRBJ2-7 14 NA TRBV6-1 TGTGCCAGCAGTGGAGGGGGTAGGCTCTACGAGCAGTACTTC CASSGGGRLYEQYF
NA TRBJ2-7 12 NA TRBV6-1 TGTGCCACCACCCCCAACGGCTACGAGCAGTACTTC CATTPNGYEQYF
NA TRBJ2-3 13 NA TRBV5-1 TGCGCCAGCTCGGGACTGGATCTAGATACGCAGTATTTT CASSGLDLDTQYF
NA TRBJ2-7 13 NA TRBV7-7 TGTGCCAGCAGCTTACGGACGGGCTACGAGCAGTACTTC CASSLRTGYEQYF
NA TRBJ2-7 13 NA TRBV6-1 TGTGCCAGCAGTGTGGAGATCCCCTACGAGCAGTACTTC CASSVEIPYEQYF
NA TRBJ2-2 14 NA TRBV7-8 TGTGCCAGCAGCTTAGGAGCGAGCACCGGGGAGCTGTTTTTT CASSLGASTGELFF
NA TRBJ2-2 14 NA TRBV7-9 TGTGCCAGCATTCGGGGGCCGAACACCGGGGAGCTGTTTTTT CASIRGPNTGELFF
many TRBJ1-3 15 TRBD1 TRBV19 TGTGCCAGTAGTCCCATCGACAGGGACAGGGGCACCATATATTTT CASSPIDRDRGTIYF
NA TRBJ2-1 16 TRBD2 TRBV4-1 TGCGCCAGCAGCCAAGTACTAGCGGCGGCCTACAATGAGCAGTTCTTC CASSQVLAAAYNEQFF
NA TRBJ2-2 15 TRBD1 TRBV7-9 TGTGCCAGCAGCCCAAGGACAGGGGACGACGGGGAGCTGTTTTTT CASSPRTGDDGELFF
NA TRBJ2-6 17 TRBD1 TRBV5-1 TGCGCCAGCATTAGCGGACAGGGCGACTCTGGGGCCAACGTCCTGACTTTC CASISGQGDSGANVLTF
NA TRBJ2-3 14 TRBD2 TRBV6-6 TGTGCCAGCAGTTACATCGGACTAGCGGGAGAGCAGTATTTT CASSYIGLAGEQYF
NA TRBJ2-7 15 NA TRBV2 TGTGCCAGCAGTGACTCCGGGCTGGGGGCCTACGAGCAGTACTTC CASSDSGLGAYEQYF
NA TRBJ2-6 17 NA TRBV2 TGTGCCAGCATCCTCCAGGCCTCCTTCTCTGGGGCCAACGTCCTGACTTTC CASILQASFSGANVLTF
NA TRBJ2-7 15 NA TRBV11-2 TGTGCCAGCAGCTTAATCCGGGGTAAGACTTACGAGCAGTACTTC CASSLIRGKTYEQYF
NA TRBJ2-7 13 NA TRBV2 TGTGCCAGCCTGGTAGGAGGAGGGTACGAGCAGTACTTC CASLVGGGYEQYF
NA TRBJ1-1 13 TRBD1 TRBV19 TGTGCCACAAATCAGGGGGCCCCCCCTGAAGCTTTCTTT CATNQGAPPEAFF
NA TRBJ1-2 13 TRBD1 TRBV18 TGTGCCAGCTCAGCGACAGGGTCGGCGGGCTACACCTTC CASSATGSAGYTF
NA TRBJ1-5 14 NA TRBV6-1 TGTGCCAGCAGTGAACGACGACAGGATCAGCCCCAGCATTTT CASSERRQDQPQHF
NA TRBJ2-7 14 NA TRBV23-1 TGCGCCAGCAGCCCCCCGGAGGCGGTTCATGAGCAGTACTTC CASSPPEAVHEQYF
NA TRBJ2-3 14 TRBD2 TRBV29-1 TGCAGCGGATTAGCGGGAGGGGGTACAGATACGCAGTATTTT CSGLAGGGTDTQYF
few TRBJ2-7 13 NA TRBV6-6 TGTGCCAGCAGCTGGGGTAGCTCCTACGAGCAGTACTTC CASSWGSSYEQYF
many TRBJ2-5 13 TRBD1 TRBV5-1 TGCGCCAGCAGCTTCGGACAGGGGGAGACCCAGTACTTC CASSFGQGETQYF
many TRBJ1-5 15 NA TRBV9 TGTGCCAGCAGCCCGCGGGCCTCCGGCAATCAGCCCCAGCATTTT CASSPRASGNQPQHF
NA TRBJ2-1 13 TRBD1 TRBV7-7 TGTGCCAGCAGCACGGACAGGGGAGGTGAGCAGTTCTTC CASSTDRGGEQFF
NA TRBJ1-2 13 NA TRBV28 TGTGCCAGCAGTTTGCTCCGGGTCCGCGGCTACACCTTC CASSLLRVRGYTF
NA TRBJ1-4 14 NA TRBV5-1 TGCGCCAGCAGCTTAAACTCAAGACGCGAAAAACTGTTTTTT CASSLNSRREKLFF
once TRBJ1-4 19 NA TRBV28 TGTGCCAGCAGACCCTCGGGGGGGCTCCGAGTAAGGCCTAATGAAAAACTGTTTTTT CASRPSGGLRVRPNEKLFF
NA TRBJ2-7 15 NA TRBV6-6 TGTGCCAGCAGGGGAGAAATAGGACCCCCCTCCGAGCAGTACTTC CASRGEIGPPSEQYF
NA TRBJ2-5 16 TRBD2 TRBV11-3 TGTGCCAGCAGCTTGTTCCAGCGGGAGGGGGAAGAGACCCAGTACTTC CASSLFQREGEETQYF
NA TRBJ1-1 11 NA TRBV18 TGTGCCAGCTCACCCGGGGGCGCTGCTTTCTTT CASSPGGAAFF
NA TRBJ2-3 14 NA TRBV7-2 TGTGCCAGCAGCCTTTTAGTGAGCACAGATACGCAGTATTTT CASSLLVSTDTQYF
NA TRBJ2-5 14 TRBD2 TRBV5-4 TGTGCCAGCAGCCGGGGCGGGAGCCAAGAGACCCAGTACTTC CASSRGGSQETQYF
NA TRBJ1-4 15 NA TRBV28 TGTGCCAGCAGGCGACAGCCAGTGGGTAATGAAAAACTGTTTTTT CASRRQPVGNEKLFF
NA TRBJ2-6 20 TRBD1 TRBV28 TGTGCCAGCAGACGCCGACAGGGGGCCACCTTGTACTCTGGGGCCAACGTCCTGACTTTC CASRRRQGATLYSGANVLTF
NA TRBJ1-5 16 TRBD1 TRBV19 TGTGCCAGTGCCGCCGGGACAGGCTATAGCAATCAGCCCCAGCATTTT CASAAGTGYSNQPQHF
NA TRBJ1-1 14 NA TRBV5-1 TGCGCCAGCAGCTCACAGAGCATGAACACTGAAGCTTTCTTT CASSSQSMNTEAFF
few TRBJ2-7 14 NA TRBV28 TGTGCCAGCAGTTTCTCCCTTCCCCCTCACGAGCAGTACTTC CASSFSLPPHEQYF
NA TRBJ2-5 14 NA TRBV27 TGTGCCAGCAGTTTAGGCCCGGAAAGTGGGACCCAGTACTTC CASSLGPESGTQYF
NA TRBJ2-7 12 NA TRBV6-1 TGTGCCAGCATTGGGGTTGCGGACGAGCAGTACTTC CASIGVADEQYF
NA TRBJ1-3 16 NA TRBV5-1 TGCGCCAGCAGCCAACAGGGTTTCTTCTCGGGAAACACCATATATTTT CASSQQGFFSGNTIYF
NA TRBJ2-1 15 TRBD1 TRBV10-1 TGCGCCAGCAGTGAAGGGGGGACAGGGCGGGATGAGCAGTTCTTC CASSEGGTGRDEQFF
NA TRBJ2-2 15 NA TRBV27 TGTGCCAGCAGTTTCTCGGACCTAAGATCCGGGGAGCTGTTTTTT CASSFSDLRSGELFF